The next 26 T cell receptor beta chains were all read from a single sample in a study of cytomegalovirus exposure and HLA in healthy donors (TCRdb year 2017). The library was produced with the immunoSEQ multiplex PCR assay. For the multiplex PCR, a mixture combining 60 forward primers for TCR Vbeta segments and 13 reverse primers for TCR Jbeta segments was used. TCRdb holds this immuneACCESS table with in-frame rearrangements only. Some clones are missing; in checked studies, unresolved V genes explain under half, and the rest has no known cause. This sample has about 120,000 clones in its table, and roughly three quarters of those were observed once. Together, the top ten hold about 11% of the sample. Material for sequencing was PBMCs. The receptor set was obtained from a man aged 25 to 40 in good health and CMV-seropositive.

CDR3 DNA: TGTGCCAGCAGCCTGAGACAGGGGACGTACGAGCAGTACTTC. Its protein is CASSLRQGTYEQYF. V and J are TRBV9 and TRBJ2-7; 8 bases line up with TRBD1. V trimming: 4 bases; J trimming: 4 bases; junction bases outside the gene matches: 7. This CDR3 is built from 14 residues. Germline-derived CDR1 and CDR2 are SGDLS and YYNGEE.

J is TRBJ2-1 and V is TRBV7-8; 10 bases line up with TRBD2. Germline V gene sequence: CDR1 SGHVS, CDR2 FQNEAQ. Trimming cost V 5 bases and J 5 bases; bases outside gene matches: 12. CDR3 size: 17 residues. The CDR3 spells CASSPAPLAGVDNEQFF. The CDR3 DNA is TGTGCCAGCAGCCCTGCCCCTCTAGCGGGAGTTGACAATGAGCAGTTCTTC.

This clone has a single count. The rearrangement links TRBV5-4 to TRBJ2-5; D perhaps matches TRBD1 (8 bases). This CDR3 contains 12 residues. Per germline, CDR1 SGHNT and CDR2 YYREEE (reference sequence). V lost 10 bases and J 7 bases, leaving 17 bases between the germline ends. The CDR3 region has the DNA TGTGCCGGAGGACAGGGCGGGAGGACCCAGTACTTC. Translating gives CAGGQGGRTQYF.

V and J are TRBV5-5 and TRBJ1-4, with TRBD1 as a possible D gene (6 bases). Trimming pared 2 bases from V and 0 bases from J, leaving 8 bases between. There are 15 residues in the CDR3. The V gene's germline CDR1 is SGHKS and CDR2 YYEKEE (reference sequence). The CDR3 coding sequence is TGTGCCAGCAGCTTCAGGGGAGCAACTAATGAAAAACTGTTTTTT. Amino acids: CASSFRGATNEKLFF.

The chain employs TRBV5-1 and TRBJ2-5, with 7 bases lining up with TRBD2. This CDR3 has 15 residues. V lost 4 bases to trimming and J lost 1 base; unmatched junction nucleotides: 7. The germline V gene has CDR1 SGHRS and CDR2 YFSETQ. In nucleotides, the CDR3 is TGCGCCAGCAGCCTCTCTCCGGGAGGCCAAGAGACCCAGTACTTC. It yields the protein CASSLSPGGQETQYF.

CDR3 protein: CASSYSASGKVYEQYF. The CDR3 nucleotides read TGTGCCAGCAGTTATTCCGCTAGCGGCAAAGTCTACGAGCAGTACTTC. This chain joins TRBV6-5 and TRBJ2-7, with 7 bases identical to TRBD2. CDR1 and CDR2 from the germline V gene are MNHEY and SVGAGI. V trimming: 3 bases; J trimming: 3 bases; junction bases outside the gene matches: 11. CDR3 size: 16 residues.

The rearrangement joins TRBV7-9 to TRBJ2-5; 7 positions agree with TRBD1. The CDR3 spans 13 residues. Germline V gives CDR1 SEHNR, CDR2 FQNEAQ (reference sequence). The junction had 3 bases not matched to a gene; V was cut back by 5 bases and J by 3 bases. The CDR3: CASSRTGEETQYF. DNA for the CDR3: TGTGCCAGCAGCAGGACAGGAGAAGAGACCCAGTACTTC. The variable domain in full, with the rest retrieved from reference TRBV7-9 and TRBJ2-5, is DTGVSQNPRHKITKRGQNVTFRCDPISEHNRLYWYRQTLGQGPEFLTYFQNEAQLEKSRLLSDRFSAERPKGSFSTLEIQRTEQGDSAMYLCASSRTGEETQYFGPGTRLLVL.

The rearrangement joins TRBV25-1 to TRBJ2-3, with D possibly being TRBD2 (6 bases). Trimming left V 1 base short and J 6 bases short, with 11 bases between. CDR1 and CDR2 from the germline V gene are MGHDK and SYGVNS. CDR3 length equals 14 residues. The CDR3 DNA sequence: TGTGCCAGCAGTGAATCGGCGGGACGTGATACGCAGTATTTT. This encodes CASSESAGRDTQYF.

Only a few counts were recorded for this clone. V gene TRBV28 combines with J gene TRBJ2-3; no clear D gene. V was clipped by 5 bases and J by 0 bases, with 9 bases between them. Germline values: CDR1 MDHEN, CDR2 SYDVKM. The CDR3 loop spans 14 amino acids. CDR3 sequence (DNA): TGTGCCAGCAGTACCTGGCCGAGCACAGATACGCAGTATTTT. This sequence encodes CASSTWPSTDTQYF. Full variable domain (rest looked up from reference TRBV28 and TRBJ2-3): DVKVTQSSRYLVKRTGEKVFLECVQDMDHENMFWYRQDPGLGLRLIYFSYDVKMKEKGDIPEGYSVSREKKERFSLILESASTNQTSMYLCASSTWPSTDTQYFGPGTRLTVL.

The CDR3 spells CASSQDPDRANEQYF. The CDR3 nucleotides read TGCGCCAGCAGCCAAGATCCCGACAGGGCCAACGAGCAGTACTTC. The gene calls are TRBV4-3 and TRBJ2-5; 7 bases are shared with TRBD1. The better agreement between TRBJ2-7 and the DNA end casts doubt on the J call. Germline V gene sequence: CDR1 LGHNA, CDR2 YSLEER. CDR3 size: 15 residues.

The CDR3 DNA is TGTGCCAGCAGCTTAACTAGTTCGACAGATACGCAGTATTTT. Its translation is CASSLTSSTDTQYF. The chain combines TRBV7-9 with TRBJ2-3; maybe TRBD2 (5 bases). The CDR3 extends over 14 amino acids. V was clipped by 2 bases and J by 3 bases, with 9 bases between them. CDR1 is SEHNR, CDR2 FQNEAQ, per germline (reference sequence).

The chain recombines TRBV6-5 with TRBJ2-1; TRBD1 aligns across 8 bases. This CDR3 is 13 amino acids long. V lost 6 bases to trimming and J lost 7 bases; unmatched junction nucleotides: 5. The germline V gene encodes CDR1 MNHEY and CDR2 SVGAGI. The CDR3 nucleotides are TGTGCCAGCAGACAGGGGGGAAAGAATGAGCAGTTCTTC. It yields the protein CASRQGGKNEQFF.

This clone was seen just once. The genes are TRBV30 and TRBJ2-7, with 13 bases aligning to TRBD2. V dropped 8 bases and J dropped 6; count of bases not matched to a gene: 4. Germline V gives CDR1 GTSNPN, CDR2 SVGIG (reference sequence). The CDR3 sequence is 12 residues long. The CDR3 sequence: CAGTSGTGEQYF. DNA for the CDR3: TGTGCCGGGACTAGCGGGACTGGCGAGCAGTACTTC.

The CDR3 reads CASSLSRARGTDTQYF. Here the CDR3 DNA reads TGTGCCAGCAGTTTATCGAGGGCCCGGGGCACAGATACGCAGTATTTT. The V call is TRBV27, the J call TRBJ2-3; possible D gene TRBD2, 5 bases. The germline CDR1 and CDR2 sequences are MNHEY and SMNVEV (reference sequence). Trimming pared 0 bases from V and 1 base from J, leaving 11 bases between. The CDR3 is made up of 16 amino acids.

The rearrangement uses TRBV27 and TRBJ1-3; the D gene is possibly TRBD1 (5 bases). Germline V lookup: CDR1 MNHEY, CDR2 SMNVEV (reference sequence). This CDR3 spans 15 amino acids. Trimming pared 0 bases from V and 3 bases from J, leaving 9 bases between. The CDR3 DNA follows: TGTGCCAGCAGTTTATCAGGGACTGGTGGAAACACCATATATTTT. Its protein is CASSLSGTGGNTIYF.

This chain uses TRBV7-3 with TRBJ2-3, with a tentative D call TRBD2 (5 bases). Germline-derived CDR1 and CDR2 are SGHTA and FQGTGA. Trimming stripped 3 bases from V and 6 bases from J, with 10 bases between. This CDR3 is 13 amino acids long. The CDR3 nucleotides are TGTGCCAGCAGCTTGGAGGTGTCTGATACGCAGTATTTT. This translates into CASSLEVSDTQYF.

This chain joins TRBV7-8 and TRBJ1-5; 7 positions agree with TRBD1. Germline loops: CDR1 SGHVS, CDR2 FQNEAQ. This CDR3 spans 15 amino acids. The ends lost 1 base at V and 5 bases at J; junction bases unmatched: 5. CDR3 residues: CASSLEPQGYQPQHF. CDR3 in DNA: TGTGCCAGCAGCTTAGAACCACAGGGGTATCAGCCCCAGCATTTT.

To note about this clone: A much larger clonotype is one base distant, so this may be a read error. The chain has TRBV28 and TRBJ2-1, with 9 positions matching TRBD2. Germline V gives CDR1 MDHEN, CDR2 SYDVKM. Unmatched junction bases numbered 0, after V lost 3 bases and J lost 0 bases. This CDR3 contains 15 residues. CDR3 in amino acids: CASSFSGSSYNEQFF. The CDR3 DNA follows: TGTGCCAGCAGTTTTAGCGGGAGCTCCTACAATGAGCAGTTCTTC. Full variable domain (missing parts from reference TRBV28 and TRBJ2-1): DVKVTQSSRYLVKRTGEKVFLECVQDMDHENMFWYRQDPGLGLRLIYFSYDVKMKEKGDIPEGYSVSREKKERFSLILESASTNQTSMYLCASSFSGSSYNEQFFGPGTRLTVL.

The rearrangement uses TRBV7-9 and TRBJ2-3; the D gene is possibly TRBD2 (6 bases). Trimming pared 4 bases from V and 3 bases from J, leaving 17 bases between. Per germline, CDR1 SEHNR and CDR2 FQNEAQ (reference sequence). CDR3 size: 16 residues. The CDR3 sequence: CASSSDPRDSTDTQYF. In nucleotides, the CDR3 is TGTGCCAGCAGCTCCGACCCCAGGGACTCTACAGATACGCAGTATTTT.

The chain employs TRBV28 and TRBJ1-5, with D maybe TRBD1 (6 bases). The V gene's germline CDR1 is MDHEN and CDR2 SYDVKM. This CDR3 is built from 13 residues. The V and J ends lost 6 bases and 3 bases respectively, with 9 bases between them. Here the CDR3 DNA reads TGTGCCAGCAGACAGGGCCTCAATCAGCCCCAGCATTTT. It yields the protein CASRQGLNQPQHF. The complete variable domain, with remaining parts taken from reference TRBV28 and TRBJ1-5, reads DVKVTQSSRYLVKRTGEKVFLECVQDMDHENMFWYRQDPGLGLRLIYFSYDVKMKEKGDIPEGYSVSREKKERFSLILESASTNQTSMYLCASRQGLNQPQHFGDGTRLSIL.

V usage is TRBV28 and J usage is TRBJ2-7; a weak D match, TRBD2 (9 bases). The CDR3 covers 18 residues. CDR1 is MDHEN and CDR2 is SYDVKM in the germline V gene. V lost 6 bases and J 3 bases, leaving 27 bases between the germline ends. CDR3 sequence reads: CASRGDRSLAGEGYEQYF. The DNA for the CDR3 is TGTGCCAGCAGGGGGGACAGGAGCTTAGCGGGAGAGGGCTACGAGCAGTACTTC.

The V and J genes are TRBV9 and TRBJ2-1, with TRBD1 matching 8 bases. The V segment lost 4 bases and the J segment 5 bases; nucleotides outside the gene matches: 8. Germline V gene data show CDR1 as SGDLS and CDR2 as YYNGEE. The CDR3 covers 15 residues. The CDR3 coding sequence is TGTGCCAGCAGCACCTGGACAGGGTCAAACAATGAGCAGTTCTTC. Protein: CASSTWTGSNNEQFF.

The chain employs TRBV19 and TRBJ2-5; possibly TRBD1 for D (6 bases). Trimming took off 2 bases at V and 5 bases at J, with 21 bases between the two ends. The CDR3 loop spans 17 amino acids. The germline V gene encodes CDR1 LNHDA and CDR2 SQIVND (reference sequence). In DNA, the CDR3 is TGTGCCAGTAGTATACCTACCAGAAACAGGGTTTTGGAGACCCAGTACTTC. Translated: CASSIPTRNRVLETQYF.

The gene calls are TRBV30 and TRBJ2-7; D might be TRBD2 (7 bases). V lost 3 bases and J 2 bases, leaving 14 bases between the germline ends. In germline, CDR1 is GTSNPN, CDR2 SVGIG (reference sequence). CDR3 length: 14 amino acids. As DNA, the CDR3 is TGTGCCTGGAGCGGAGGGGGGGTGGCCTACGAGCAGTACTTC. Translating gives CAWSGGGVAYEQYF.

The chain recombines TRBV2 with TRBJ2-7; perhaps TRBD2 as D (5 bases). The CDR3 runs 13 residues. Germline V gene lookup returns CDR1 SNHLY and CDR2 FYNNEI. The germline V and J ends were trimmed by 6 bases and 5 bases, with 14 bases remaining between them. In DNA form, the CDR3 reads TGTGCCAGCAGGTTCGGGGAAGGCGACGAGCAGTACTTC. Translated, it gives CASRFGEGDEQYF.

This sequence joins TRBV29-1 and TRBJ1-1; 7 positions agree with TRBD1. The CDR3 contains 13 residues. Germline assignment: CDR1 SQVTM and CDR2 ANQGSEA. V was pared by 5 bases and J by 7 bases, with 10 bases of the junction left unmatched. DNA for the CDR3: TGCAGCGTTCAAGGACAGGTAACCCTTGAAGCTTTCTTT. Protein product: CSVQGQVTLEAFF.